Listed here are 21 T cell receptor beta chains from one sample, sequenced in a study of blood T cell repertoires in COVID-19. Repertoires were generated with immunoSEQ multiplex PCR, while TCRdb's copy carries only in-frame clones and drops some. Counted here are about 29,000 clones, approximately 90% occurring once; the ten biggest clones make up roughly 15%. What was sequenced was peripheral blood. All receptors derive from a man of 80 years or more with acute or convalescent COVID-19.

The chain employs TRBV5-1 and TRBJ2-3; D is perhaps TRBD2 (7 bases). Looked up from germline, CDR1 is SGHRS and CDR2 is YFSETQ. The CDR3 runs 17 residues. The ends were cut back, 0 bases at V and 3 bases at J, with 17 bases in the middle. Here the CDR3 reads CASSLGAGATGTDTQYF. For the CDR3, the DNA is TGCGCCAGCAGCTTGGGGGCGGGGGCCACCGGGACAGATACGCAGTATTTT. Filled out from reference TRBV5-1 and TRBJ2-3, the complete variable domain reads KAGVTQTPRYLIKTRGQQVTLSCSPISGHRSVSWYQQTPGQGLQFLFEYFSETQRNKGNFPGRFSGRQFSNSRSEMNVSTLELGDSALYLCASSLGAGATGTDTQYFGPGTRLTVL.

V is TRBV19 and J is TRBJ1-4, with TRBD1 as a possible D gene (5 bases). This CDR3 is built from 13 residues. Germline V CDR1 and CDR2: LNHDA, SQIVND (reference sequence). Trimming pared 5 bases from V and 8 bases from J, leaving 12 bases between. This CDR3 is CASSSQGGEKLFF. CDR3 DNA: TGTGCCAGTAGTTCTCAGGGTGGCGAAAAACTGTTTTTT. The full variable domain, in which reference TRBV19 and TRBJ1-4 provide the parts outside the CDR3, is DGGITQSPKYLFRKEGQNVTLSCEQNLNHDAMYWYRQDPGQGLRLIYYSQIVNDFQKGDIAEGYSVSREKKESFPLTVTSAQKNPTAFYLCASSSQGGEKLFFGSGTQLSVL.

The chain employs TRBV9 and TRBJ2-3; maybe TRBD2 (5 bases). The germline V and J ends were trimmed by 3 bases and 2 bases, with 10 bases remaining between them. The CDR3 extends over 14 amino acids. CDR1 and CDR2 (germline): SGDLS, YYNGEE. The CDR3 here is CASSGGSDTDTQYF. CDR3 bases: TGTGCCAGCAGCGGTGGGAGCGACACAGATACGCAGTATTTT.

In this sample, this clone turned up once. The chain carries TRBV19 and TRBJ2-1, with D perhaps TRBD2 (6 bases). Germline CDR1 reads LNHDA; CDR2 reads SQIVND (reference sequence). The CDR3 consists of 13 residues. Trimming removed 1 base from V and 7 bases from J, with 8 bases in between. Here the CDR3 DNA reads TGTGCCAGTAGTATAGCGGGGAGGAATGAGCAGTTCTTC. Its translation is CASSIAGRNEQFF.

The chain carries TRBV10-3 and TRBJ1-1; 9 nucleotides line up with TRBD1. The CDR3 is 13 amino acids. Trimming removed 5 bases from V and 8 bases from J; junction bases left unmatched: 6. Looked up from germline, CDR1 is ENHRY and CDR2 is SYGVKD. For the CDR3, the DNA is TGTGCCATCAGTCGGACAGGGGATAGGGAAGCTTTCTTT. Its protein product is CAISRTGDREAFF.

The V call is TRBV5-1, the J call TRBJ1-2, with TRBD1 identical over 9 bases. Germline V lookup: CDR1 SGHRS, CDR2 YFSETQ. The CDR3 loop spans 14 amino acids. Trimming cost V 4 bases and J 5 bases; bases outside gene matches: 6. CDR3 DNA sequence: TGCGCCAGCAGCGAACAGGGGGCTGAATATGGCTACACCTTC. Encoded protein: CASSEQGAEYGYTF.

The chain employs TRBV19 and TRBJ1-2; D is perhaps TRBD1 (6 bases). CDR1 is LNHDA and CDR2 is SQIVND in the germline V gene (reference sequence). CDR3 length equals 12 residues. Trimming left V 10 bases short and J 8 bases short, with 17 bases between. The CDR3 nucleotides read TGTGCCACCACCCTGGACAGACGGGGCTACACCTTC. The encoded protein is CATTLDRRGYTF.

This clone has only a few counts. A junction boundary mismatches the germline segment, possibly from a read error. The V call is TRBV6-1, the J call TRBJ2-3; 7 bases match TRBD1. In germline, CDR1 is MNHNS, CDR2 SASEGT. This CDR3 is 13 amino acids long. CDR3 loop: CASSEVRTGTQYF. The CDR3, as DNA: TGTGCCAGCAGTGAAGTCAGGACAGGTACGCAGTATTTT.

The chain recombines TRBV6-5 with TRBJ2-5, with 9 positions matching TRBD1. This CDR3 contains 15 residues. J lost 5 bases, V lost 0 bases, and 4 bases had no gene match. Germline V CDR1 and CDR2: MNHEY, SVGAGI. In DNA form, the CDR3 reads TGTGCCAGCAGTTACTCAACAGGGGGCGGGGAGACCCAGTACTTC. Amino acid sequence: CASSYSTGGGETQYF.

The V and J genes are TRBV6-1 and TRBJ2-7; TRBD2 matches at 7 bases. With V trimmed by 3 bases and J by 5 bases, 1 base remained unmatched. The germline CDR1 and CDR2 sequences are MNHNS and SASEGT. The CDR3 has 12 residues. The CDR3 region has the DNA TGTGCCAGCAGTGACCTAGCGGACGAGCAGTACTTC. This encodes CASSDLADEQYF.

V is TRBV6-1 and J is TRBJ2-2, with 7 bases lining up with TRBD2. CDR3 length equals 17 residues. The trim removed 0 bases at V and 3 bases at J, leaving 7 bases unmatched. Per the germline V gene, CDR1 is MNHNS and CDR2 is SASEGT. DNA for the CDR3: TGTGCCAGCAGTGAAGCTCCAGCTAGCGGCTACACCGGGGAGCTGTTTTTT. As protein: CASSEAPASGYTGELFF.

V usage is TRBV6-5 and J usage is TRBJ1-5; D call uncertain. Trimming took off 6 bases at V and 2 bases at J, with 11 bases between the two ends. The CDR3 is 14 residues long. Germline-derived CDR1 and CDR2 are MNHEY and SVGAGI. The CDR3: CASSLITGNQPQHF. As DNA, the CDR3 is TGTGCCAGCAGCCTTATTACAGGCAATCAGCCCCAGCATTTT.

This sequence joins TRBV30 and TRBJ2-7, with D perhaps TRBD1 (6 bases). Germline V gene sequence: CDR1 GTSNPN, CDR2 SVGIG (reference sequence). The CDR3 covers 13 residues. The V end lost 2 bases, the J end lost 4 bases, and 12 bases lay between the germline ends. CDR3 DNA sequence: TGTGCCTGGAGTCCCGGGACACTTTACGAGCAGTACTTC. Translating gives CAWSPGTLYEQYF. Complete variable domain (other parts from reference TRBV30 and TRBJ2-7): SQTIHQWPATLVQPVGSPLSLECTVEGTSNPNLYWYRQAAGRGLQLLFYSVGIGQISSEVPQNLSASRPQDRQFILSSKKLLLSDSGFYLCAWSPGTLYEQYFGPGTRLTVT.

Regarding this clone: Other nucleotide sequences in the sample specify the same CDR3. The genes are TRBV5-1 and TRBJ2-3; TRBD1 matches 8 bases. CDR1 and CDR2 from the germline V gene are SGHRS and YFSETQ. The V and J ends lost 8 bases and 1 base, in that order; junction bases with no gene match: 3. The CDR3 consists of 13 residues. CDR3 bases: TGCGCCAGTGGACAGGGTGGCACAGATACGCAGTATTTT. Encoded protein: CASGQGGTDTQYF. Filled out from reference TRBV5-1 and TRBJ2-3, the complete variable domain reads KAGVTQTPRYLIKTRGQQVTLSCSPISGHRSVSWYQQTPGQGLQFLFEYFSETQRNKGNFPGRFSGRQFSNSRSEMNVSTLELGDSALYLCASGQGGTDTQYFGPGTRLTVL.

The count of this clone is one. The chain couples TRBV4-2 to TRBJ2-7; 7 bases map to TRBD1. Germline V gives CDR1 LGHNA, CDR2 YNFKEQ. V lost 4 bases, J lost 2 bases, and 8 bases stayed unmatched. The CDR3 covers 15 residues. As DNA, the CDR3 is TGTGCCAGCAGCCCCCTACAGGGGCGGACCTACGAGCAGTACTTC. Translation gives CASSPLQGRTYEQYF.

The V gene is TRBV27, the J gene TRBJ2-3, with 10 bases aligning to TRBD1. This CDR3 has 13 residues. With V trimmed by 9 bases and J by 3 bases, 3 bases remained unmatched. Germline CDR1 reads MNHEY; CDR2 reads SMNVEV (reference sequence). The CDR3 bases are TGTGCCAGTCCGGGACAGGGGACAGATACGCAGTATTTT. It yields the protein CASPGQGTDTQYF.

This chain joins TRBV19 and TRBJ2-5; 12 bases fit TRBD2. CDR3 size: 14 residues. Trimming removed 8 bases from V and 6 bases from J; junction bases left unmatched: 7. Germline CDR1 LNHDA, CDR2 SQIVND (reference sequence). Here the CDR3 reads CASSPLAGGKTQYF. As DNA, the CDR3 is TGTGCCAGTTCGCCCCTAGCGGGGGGGAAGACCCAGTACTTC.

CDR3: CASTRQGLPSSYNSPLHF. DNA for the CDR3: TGCGCCAGCACCCGACAGGGACTGCCCAGCTCCTATAATTCACCCCTCCACTTT. The chain combines TRBV10-1 with TRBJ1-6; 7 nucleotides agree with TRBD1. This CDR3 comprises 18 residues. Germline CDR1 and CDR2: WNHNN and SYGVQD (reference sequence). V lost 7 bases to trimming and J lost 0 bases; unmatched junction nucleotides: 12.

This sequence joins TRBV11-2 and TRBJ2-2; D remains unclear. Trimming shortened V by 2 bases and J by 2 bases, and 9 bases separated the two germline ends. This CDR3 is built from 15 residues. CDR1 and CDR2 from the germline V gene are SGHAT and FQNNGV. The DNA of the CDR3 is TGTGCCAGCAGCTTAAGTCGGTTCAACACCGGGGAGCTGTTTTTT. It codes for CASSLSRFNTGELFF.

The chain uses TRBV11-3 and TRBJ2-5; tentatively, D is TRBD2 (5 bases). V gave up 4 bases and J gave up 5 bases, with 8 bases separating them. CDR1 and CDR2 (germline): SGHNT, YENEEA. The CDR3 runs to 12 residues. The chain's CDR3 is CASSSTGETQYF. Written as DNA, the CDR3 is TGTGCCAGCAGCTCTACGGGGGAGACCCAGTACTTC.

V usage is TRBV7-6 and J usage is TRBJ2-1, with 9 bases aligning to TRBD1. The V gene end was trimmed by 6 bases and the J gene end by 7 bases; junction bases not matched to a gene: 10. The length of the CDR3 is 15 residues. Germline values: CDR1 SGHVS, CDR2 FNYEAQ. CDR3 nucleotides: TGTGCCAGCAGTACCGGGACAGGGAGGTTGAATGAGCAGTTCTTC. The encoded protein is CASSTGTGRLNEQFF.